This T cell receptor (beta chain) was sequenced for a study of blood T cell repertoires in COVID-19. The CDR3 runs to 14 residues. Trimming cost V 7 bases and J 6 bases; bases outside gene matches: 7. Germline-derived CDR1 and CDR2 are SNHLY and FYNNEI. TCRdb's table, derived via immunoSEQ multiplex PCR, lists solely in-frame clones and lacks some. The repertoire consists of 50,000 to 75,000 clones, with about nine tenths occurring once and the leading ten covering about 9.1%. The V call is TRBV2, the J call TRBJ2-1, with 9 bases lining up with TRBD2. The clonotype comes from a human donor in a cohort sampled during active COVID-19. Sequenced: peripheral blood. In DNA form, the CDR3 reads TGTGCCAGCACTGGGGGACTAGCTATCAATGAGCAGTTCTTC. Its protein product is CASTGGLAINEQFF.